The 26 T cell receptor beta chains reported below all come from one sample, sequenced in a study of post-analysis software for immune sequencing data. Regarding the study as a whole: Elevated frequency relative to controls characterized roughly 5 TRBV segments in patients, TRBV5-6, TRBV5-1 and TRBV20-1 among them.

No antigen is known for these receptors. Prepared TCR beta cDNA libraries contained unique molecular identifiers. TCRdb itself ran the PCR reads through MiXCR, one entry per CDR3 protein. The sample lists 700,000 to 900,000 distinct CDR3 sequences; more than 45% were seen once. Material: blood. These TCRs come from a girl aged 5-17 years with multiple sclerosis.

This clonotype was observed a few times. The chain uses TRBV6-2 or TRBV6-3 and TRBJ2-7, with D tentatively TRBD2 (5 bases). The CDR3 has 15 amino acids. In germline, CDR1 is MNHEY, CDR2 SVGEGT. The ends were cut back, 7 bases at V and 0 bases at J, with 16 bases in the middle. CDR3 bases: TGTGCCAGCATCCAAGGAGGTTTGAGCTCCTACGAGCAGTACTTC. Its translation is CASIQGGLSSYEQYF.

The chain carries TRBV20-1 and TRBJ2-3; TRBD2 agrees at 10 bases. Germline V gene data show CDR1 as DFQATT and CDR2 as SNEGSKA (reference sequence). The CDR3 loop spans 15 amino acids. Trimming took 3 bases from V and 4 from J; bases not matched to a gene: 7. The CDR3 DNA follows: TGCAGTGCTAGTTTACCGGGACTAGCGCCAGATACGCAGTATTTT. Residues: CSASLPGLAPDTQYF.

This clonotype appeared many times. This rearrangement joins TRBV20-1 to TRBJ2-7; 13 bases are a match to TRBD2. The germline V gene encodes CDR1 DFQATT and CDR2 SNEGSKA (reference sequence). This CDR3 region has 14 residues. Trimming took 5 bases from V and 2 from J; bases not matched to a gene: 3. The CDR3 reads CSASGTSGTYEQYF. Here the CDR3 DNA reads TGCAGTGCTTCCGGGACTAGCGGGACCTACGAGCAGTACTTC.

This clonotype appeared a few times. The chain couples TRBV25-1 to TRBJ2-3; TRBD2 matches at 8 bases. V lost 4 bases and J lost 4; bases outside the gene matches: 7. The CDR3 sequence is 15 residues long. Germline CDR1 reads MGHDK; CDR2 reads SYGVNS. CDR3 region: CASSGAGRGADTQYF. The CDR3 region has the DNA TGTGCCAGCAGTGGCGCAGGGCGGGGGGCAGATACGCAGTATTTT.

The rearrangement uses TRBV6-5 and TRBJ2-7; D is possibly TRBD1 or TRBD2 (5 bases each). V gave up 2 bases and J gave up 1 base, with 12 bases separating them. Germline CDR1 is MNHEY and CDR2 is SVGAGI. This CDR3 has 15 amino acids. The CDR3 bases are TGTGCCAGCAGTTACGAGGGGACGGGATCCTACGAGCAGTACTTC. Amino acids: CASSYEGTGSYEQYF.

The rearrangement uses TRBV20-1 and TRBJ1-6; D uncertain. CDR1 is DFQATT and CDR2 is SNEGSKA in the germline V gene (reference sequence). The CDR3 contains 13 residues. V shed 5 bases and J shed 7 bases, with 12 bases lying between them. The CDR3 DNA sequence: TGCAGTGCTCCCAGGAACGGGAATTCACCCCTCCACTTT. Translated: CSAPRNGNSPLHF.

A few counts support this clonotype. The V call is TRBV12-3 or TRBV12-4, the J call TRBJ1-5; no clear D gene. The CDR3 covers 16 residues. V dropped 8 bases and J dropped 7 bases, with 24 bases sitting between them. The CDR3 nucleotides read TGTGCCAGCTCTCAGGCAGGCCCTCCCGCGCGGCAGCCCCAGCATTTT. Its translation is CASSQAGPPARQPQHF.

The table lists this clonotype with a few counts. This may be a read error: a much more frequent sequence differs by one nucleotide. The chain combines TRBV7-2 with TRBJ2-1, with TRBD2 identical over 12 bases. The closer fit of TRBJ2-7 to the DNA end suggests the J call may be wrong. The CDR3 contains 15 residues. Germline CDR1 reads SGHTA; CDR2 reads FQGNSA. The CDR3 coding sequence is TGTGCCAGCAGCTTAACTAGCGGGAGGCACAATGAGCAGTACTTC. Its translation: CASSLTSGRHNEQYF.

The V gene is TRBV20-1, the J gene TRBJ2-5, with unresolved D. The germline CDR1 and CDR2 sequences are DFQATT and SNEGSKA (reference sequence). The CDR3 contains 13 residues. The V gene lost 2 bases and the J gene lost 5 bases, with 12 bases spanning the gap. CDR3 sequence: CSARPNVGETQYF. Here the CDR3 DNA reads TGCAGTGCTAGACCCAACGTCGGCGAGACCCAGTACTTC.

The chain couples TRBV6-6 to TRBJ2-1; maybe TRBD2 (6 bases). Trimming took 0 bases from V and 2 from J, leaving 14 bases between them. Germline CDR1 reads MNHNY; CDR2 reads SVGAGI (reference sequence). The CDR3 sequence is 17 residues long. In DNA form, the CDR3 reads TGTGCCAGCAGTTACTCCCGTCTACCGGGAGCCTACAATGAGCAGTTCTTC. This encodes CASSYSRLPGAYNEQFF.

The CDR3 loop reads CASSYRLAGGPFQETQYF. CDR3 coding DNA: TGTGCCAGCAGCTACAGACTAGCGGGAGGCCCATTCCAAGAGACCCAGTACTTC. The chain recombines TRBV5-6 with TRBJ2-5; 13 bases agree with TRBD2. The V gene's germline CDR1 is SGHDT and CDR2 YYEEEE. The V segment lost 3 bases and the J segment 1 base; nucleotides outside the gene matches: 9. The CDR3 loop spans 18 amino acids.

This CDR3 reads CSASFILAGDTDTQYF. The CDR3 DNA is TGCAGTGCTAGCTTTATACTAGCGGGGGACACAGATACGCAGTATTTT. The rearrangement links TRBV20-1 to TRBJ2-3, with 11 bases aligning to TRBD2. V gave up 3 bases and J gave up 2 bases; unmatched junction bases: 7. The CDR3 sequence is 16 residues long. Germline V CDR1 and CDR2: DFQATT, SNEGSKA (reference sequence).

V and J are TRBV15 and TRBJ2-7, with a tentative D call TRBD2 (6 bases). This CDR3 has 15 residues. The V end was cut by 1 base, the J end by 0 bases, with 10 bases between. Germline V gives CDR1 LNHNV, CDR2 YYDKDF (reference sequence). As DNA, the CDR3 is TGTGCCACCAGCAGAGGAGTCGGGAGCTCCTACGAGCAGTACTTC. Translation: CATSRGVGSSYEQYF. Supplemented by reference TRBV15 and TRBJ2-7, the full variable domain reads DAMVIQNPRYQVTQFGKPVTLSCSQTLNHNVMYWYQQKSSQAPKLLFHYYDKDFNNEADTPDNFQSRRPNTSFCFLDIRSPGLGDTAMYLCATSRGVGSSYEQYFGPGTRLTVT.

The chain has TRBV27 and TRBJ2-5; TRBD1 aligns across 7 bases. The end of the DNA is better explained by TRBJ2-7, so the J call may be wrong. The CDR3 totals 13 residues. In germline, CDR1 is MNHEY, CDR2 SMNVEV (reference sequence). The CDR3 region has the DNA TGTGCCAGCAGTCCCGGGACAGTCCTCGAGCAGTACTTC. Translating gives CASSPGTVLEQYF.

In this sample, this clonotype turned up once. This CDR3 reads CASSQTRGGIFETQYF. The CDR3 DNA sequence: TGTGCCAGCAGCCAAACGCGGGGGGGAATTTTTGAGACCCAGTACTTC. This chain uses TRBV9 with TRBJ2-5; 9 positions match TRBD2. The CDR3 totals 16 residues. Per the germline V gene, CDR1 is SGDLS and CDR2 is YYNGEE. Trimming took 4 bases from V and 5 from J; bases not matched to a gene: 12.

A few counts support this clonotype. This sequence joins TRBV20-1 and TRBJ2-3; 12 positions match TRBD2. CDR3 length: 18 residues. Looked up from germline, CDR1 is DFQATT and CDR2 is SNEGSKA (reference sequence). V dropped 0 bases and J dropped 4; count of bases not matched to a gene: 11. CDR3 sequence: CSARDQVTSGRRSDTQYF. Written as DNA, the CDR3 is TGCAGTGCTAGAGATCAGGTGACTAGCGGGAGAAGGTCAGATACGCAGTATTTT.

The sample holds one count of this clonotype. This chain joins TRBV3-1 and TRBJ2-5; 10 bases line up with TRBD1. TRBJ2-7 matches the DNA end more closely, so the J call is doubtful. The CDR3 has 17 amino acids. Per the germline V gene, CDR1 is LGHDT and CDR2 is YNNKEL (reference sequence). Here the CDR3 DNA reads TGTGCCAGCAGCGTCTTAGCCTCGGGACAGGGGCCTAACGAGCAGTACTTC. Its protein is CASSVLASGQGPNEQYF.

The genes are TRBV28 and TRBJ2-1; D might be TRBD1 or TRBD2, each matching 5 bases. Trimming shortened V by 8 bases and J by 0 bases, and 11 bases separated the two germline ends. The CDR3 contains 14 residues. Germline-derived CDR1 and CDR2 are MDHEN and SYDVKM. The CDR3 DNA reads TGTGCCAGCGCGTTGAGGGGCTCCTACAATGAGCAGTTCTTC. It codes for CASALRGSYNEQFF.

The chain combines TRBV7-9 with TRBJ2-1; TRBD2 might be the D (6 bases). V lost 3 bases to trimming and J lost 10 bases, with 10 bases between them. CDR3 length: 12 residues. The germline gives CDR1 SEHNR, CDR2 FQNEAQ (reference sequence). CDR3 DNA sequence: TGTGCCAGCAGCTTTAGCGGATACGAGCAGTTCTTC. Translated, it gives CASSFSGYEQFF.

This chain joins TRBV12-3 or TRBV12-4 and TRBJ2-1; 8 nucleotides match TRBD1. The CDR3 extends over 14 amino acids. V lost 5 bases, J lost 8 bases, and 8 bases stayed unmatched. This chain's CDR3 is CASSRTGLEDEQFF. The CDR3 bases are TGTGCCAGCAGTCGGACAGGGTTGGAAGATGAGCAGTTCTTC.

This clonotype was observed a handful of times. The V gene is TRBV9, the J gene TRBJ2-7, with 7 bases fitting TRBD1. The CDR3 is made up of 15 amino acids. Per germline, CDR1 SGDLS and CDR2 YYNGEE. The junction had 5 bases not matched to a gene; V was cut back by 0 bases and J by 2 bases. The CDR3 reads CASSVGSRGTYEQYF. CDR3 coding DNA: TGTGCCAGCAGCGTAGGTTCCAGGGGGACCTACGAGCAGTACTTC. The whole variable domain, filled in from reference TRBV9 and TRBJ2-7, reads DSGVTQTPKHLITATGQRVTLRCSPRSGDLSVYWYQQSLDQGLQFLIQYYNGEERAKGNILERFSAQQFPDLHSELNLSSLELGDSALYFCASSVGSRGTYEQYFGPGTRLTVT.

CDR3 sequence (DNA): TGTGCCTGGAGTCCACGGGGGGGAGTCGCCTACAATGAGCAGTTCTTC. It is translated as CAWSPRGGVAYNEQFF. The chain joins TRBV30 to TRBJ2-1; 8 nucleotides align to TRBD2. The CDR3 has 16 residues. Looked up from germline, CDR1 is GTSNPN and CDR2 is SVGIG (reference sequence). Germline trimming cut 2 bases from V and 2 bases from J; bases unmatched to any gene: 8.

This clonotype was detected a few times. This chain links TRBV28 with TRBJ2-4, with D perhaps TRBD1 or TRBD2 (5 bases each). V was trimmed by 5 bases and J by 8 bases, leaving 19 bases between them. The CDR3 extends over 15 amino acids. From germline, CDR1 is MDHEN and CDR2 SYDVKM. The CDR3: CASSPGARDEDIQYF. CDR3 in DNA: TGTGCCAGCAGTCCCGGGGCCAGGGATGAGGACATTCAGTACTTC.

This clonotype has more than one count but fewer than ten. This chain uses TRBV25-1 with TRBJ1-6; D gene uncertain. Germline loops: CDR1 MGHDK, CDR2 SYGVNS. Between the trimmed V and J ends, which lost 4 bases and 5 bases, there was a span of 6 bases. The CDR3 loop spans 13 amino acids. The CDR3 spells CASSAHNNSPLHF. As DNA, the CDR3 is TGTGCCAGCAGTGCACATAATAATTCACCCCTCCACTTT.

This clonotype has just a few counts. The chain links TRBV20-1 to TRBJ2-1; D might be TRBD2 (6 bases). V was clipped by 0 bases and J by 2 bases, with 17 bases between them. The CDR3 contains 17 residues. From germline, CDR1 is DFQATT and CDR2 SNEGSKA (reference sequence). CDR3 sequence reads: CSARDPALAMTYNEQFF. CDR3 nucleotides: TGCAGTGCTAGAGATCCCGCTCTAGCGATGACCTACAATGAGCAGTTCTTC.

V gene TRBV7-8 combines with J gene TRBJ2-5; D possibly corresponds to TRBD1 (5 bases). Looked up from germline, CDR1 is SGHVS and CDR2 is FQNEAQ. The germline V and J ends were trimmed by 1 base and 0 bases, with 9 bases remaining between them. CDR3 length equals 15 residues. The CDR3, as DNA: TGTGCCAGCAGCTTAGTGGCAGGGTACCAAGAGACCCAGTACTTC. This translates into CASSLVAGYQETQYF.